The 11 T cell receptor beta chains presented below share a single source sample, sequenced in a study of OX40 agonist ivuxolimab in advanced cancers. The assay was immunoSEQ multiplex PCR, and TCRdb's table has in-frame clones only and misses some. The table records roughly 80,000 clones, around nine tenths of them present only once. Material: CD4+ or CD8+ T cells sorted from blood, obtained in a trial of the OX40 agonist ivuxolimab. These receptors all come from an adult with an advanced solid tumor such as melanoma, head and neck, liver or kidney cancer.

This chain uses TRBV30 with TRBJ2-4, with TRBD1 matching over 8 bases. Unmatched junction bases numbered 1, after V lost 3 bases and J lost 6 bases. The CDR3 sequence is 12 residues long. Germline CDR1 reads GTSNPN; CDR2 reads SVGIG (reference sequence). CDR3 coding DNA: TGTGCCTGGAGAACAGGGGGAAACATTCAGTACTTC. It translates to CAWRTGGNIQYF.

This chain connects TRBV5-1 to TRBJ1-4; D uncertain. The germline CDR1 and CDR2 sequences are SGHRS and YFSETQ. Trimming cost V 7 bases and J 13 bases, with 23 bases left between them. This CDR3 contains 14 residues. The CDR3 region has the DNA TGCGCCAGCCGCCAGGACGTGGGGTTGGCAGGACTGTTTTTT. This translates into CASRQDVGLAGLFF.

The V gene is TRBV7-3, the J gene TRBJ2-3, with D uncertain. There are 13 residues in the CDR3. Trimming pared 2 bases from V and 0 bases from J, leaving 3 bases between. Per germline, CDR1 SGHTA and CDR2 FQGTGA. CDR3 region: CASSLSSTDTQYF. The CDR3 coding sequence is TGTGCCAGCAGCTTATCTAGCACAGATACGCAGTATTTT.

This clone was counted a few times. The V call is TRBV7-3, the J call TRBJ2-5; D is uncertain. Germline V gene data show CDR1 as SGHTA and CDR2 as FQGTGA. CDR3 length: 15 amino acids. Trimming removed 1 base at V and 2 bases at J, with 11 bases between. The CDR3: CASSLSAAPQETQYF. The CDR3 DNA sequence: TGTGCCAGCAGCTTAAGTGCGGCTCCGCAAGAGACCCAGTACTTC.

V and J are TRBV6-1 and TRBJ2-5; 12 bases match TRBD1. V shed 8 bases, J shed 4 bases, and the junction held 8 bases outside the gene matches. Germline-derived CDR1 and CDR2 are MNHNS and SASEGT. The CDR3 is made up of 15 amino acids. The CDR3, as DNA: TGTGCCAGCCAAATGGGACAGGGGGCTCGAGAGACCCAGTACTTC. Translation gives CASQMGQGARETQYF.

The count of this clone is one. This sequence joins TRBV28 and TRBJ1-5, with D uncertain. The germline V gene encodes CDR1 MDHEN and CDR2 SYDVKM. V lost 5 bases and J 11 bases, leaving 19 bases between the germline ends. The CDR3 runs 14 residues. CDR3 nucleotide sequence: TGTGCCAGCAGTCCCCCCGGGTCGCAGTGGTCCCAGCATTTT. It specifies CASSPPGSQWSQHF. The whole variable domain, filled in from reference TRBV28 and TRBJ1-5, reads DVKVTQSSRYLVKRTGEKVFLECVQDMDHENMFWYRQDPGLGLRLIYFSYDVKMKEKGDIPEGYSVSREKKERFSLILESASTNQTSMYLCASSPPGSQWSQHFGDGTRLSIL.

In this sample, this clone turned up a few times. The DNA for the CDR3 is TGTGCCAGCAGCTTGGTGGTAGCTAACTATGGCTACACCTTC. This gives the protein CASSLVVANYGYTF. The rearrangement links TRBV5-4 to TRBJ1-2; D gene uncertain. CDR1 is SGHNT, CDR2 YYREEE, per germline (reference sequence). The CDR3 is 14 amino acids. V was trimmed by 0 bases and J by 0 bases, leaving 6 bases between them.

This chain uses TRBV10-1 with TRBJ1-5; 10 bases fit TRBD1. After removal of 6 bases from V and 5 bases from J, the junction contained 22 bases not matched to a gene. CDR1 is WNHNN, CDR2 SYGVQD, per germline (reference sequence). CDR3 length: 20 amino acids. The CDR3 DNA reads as TGCGCCAGCAGGGCCCCCGGGACAGGGGCCTTATCTAATCGAGATCAGCCCCAGCATTTT. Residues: CASRAPGTGALSNRDQPQHF.

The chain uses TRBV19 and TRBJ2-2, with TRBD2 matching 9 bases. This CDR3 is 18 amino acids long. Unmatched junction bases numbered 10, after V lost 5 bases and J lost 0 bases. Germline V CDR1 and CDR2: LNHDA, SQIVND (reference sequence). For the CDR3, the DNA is TGTGCCAGTAGTTCCCAGGGTAGCGGGAGCGCGAACACCGGGGAGCTGTTTTTT. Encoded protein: CASSSQGSGSANTGELFF.

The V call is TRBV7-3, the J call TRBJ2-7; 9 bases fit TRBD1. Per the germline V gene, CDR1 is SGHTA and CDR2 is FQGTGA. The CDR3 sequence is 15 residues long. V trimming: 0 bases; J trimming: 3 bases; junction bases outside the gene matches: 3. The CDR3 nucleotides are TGTGCCAGCAGCTTAACCTCGGGACAGGGCTACGAGCAGTACTTC. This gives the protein CASSLTSGQGYEQYF. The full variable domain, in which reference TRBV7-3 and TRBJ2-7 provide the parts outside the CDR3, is GAGVSQTPSNKVTEKGKYVELRCDPISGHTALYWYRQSLGQGPEFLIYFQGTGAADDSGLPNDRFFAVRPEGSVSTLKIQRTERGDSAVYLCASSLTSGQGYEQYFGPGTRLTVT.

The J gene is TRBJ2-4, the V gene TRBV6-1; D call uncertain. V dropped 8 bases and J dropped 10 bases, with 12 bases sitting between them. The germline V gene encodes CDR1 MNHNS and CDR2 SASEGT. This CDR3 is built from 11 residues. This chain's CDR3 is CASGAGSIQYF. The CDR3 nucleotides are TGTGCCAGCGGCGCCGGCTCTATTCAGTACTTC.